The entry below gives a single TCR beta chain sequence along with its context. Sequenced by immunoSEQ multiplex PCR; TCRdb stores in-frame clones only, minus some. The table includes roughly 150,000 clones, roughly 87% detected once. This sample is part of a study of blood T cell repertoires in COVID-19. CDR3 length: 16 residues. The V gene's germline CDR1 is SGHVS and CDR2 FQNEAQ. V lost 2 bases to trimming and J lost 7 bases; unmatched junction nucleotides: 9. V and J are TRBV7-8 and TRBJ1-4, with 8 bases lining up with TRBD1. The sequenced material came from peripheral blood. The sequence derives from a human donor in a cohort sampled during active COVID-19. CDR3 DNA sequence: TGTGCCAGCAGCTTAAATCCCCAGGGGGCCGCTGAAAAACTGTTTTTT. This encodes CASSLNPQGAAEKLFF.